This T cell receptor beta chain came from a study of blood T cells in healthy people across ages. Study observations and caveats: Significant beta diversity loss was already apparent by age around 36, declining roughly linearly.

The CDR3 runs 13 residues. Germline V CDR1 and CDR2: ENHRY, SYGVKD. Unmatched junction bases numbered 5, after V lost 5 bases and J lost 7 bases. This clonotype was counted between two and nine times. No antigen is known for it. Using a J-beta primer mix together with a sample-barcoded 5' primer, a second PCR was run for roughly 6 to 12 cycles. MiXCR, applied by TCRdb to the 5' RACE reads, yields one record per CDR3 protein. The sample has about 800,000 distinct CDR3 sequences, 58% seen once. V usage is TRBV10-3 and J usage is TRBJ2-1; 7 bases align to TRBD2. The sample taken for sequencing was blood. This sequence originates from a man aged 30 to 39 in good health. The CDR3 region is CAISRLASNEQFF. The CDR3 nucleotides read TGTGCCATCAGTCGACTAGCCTCAAATGAGCAGTTCTTC.